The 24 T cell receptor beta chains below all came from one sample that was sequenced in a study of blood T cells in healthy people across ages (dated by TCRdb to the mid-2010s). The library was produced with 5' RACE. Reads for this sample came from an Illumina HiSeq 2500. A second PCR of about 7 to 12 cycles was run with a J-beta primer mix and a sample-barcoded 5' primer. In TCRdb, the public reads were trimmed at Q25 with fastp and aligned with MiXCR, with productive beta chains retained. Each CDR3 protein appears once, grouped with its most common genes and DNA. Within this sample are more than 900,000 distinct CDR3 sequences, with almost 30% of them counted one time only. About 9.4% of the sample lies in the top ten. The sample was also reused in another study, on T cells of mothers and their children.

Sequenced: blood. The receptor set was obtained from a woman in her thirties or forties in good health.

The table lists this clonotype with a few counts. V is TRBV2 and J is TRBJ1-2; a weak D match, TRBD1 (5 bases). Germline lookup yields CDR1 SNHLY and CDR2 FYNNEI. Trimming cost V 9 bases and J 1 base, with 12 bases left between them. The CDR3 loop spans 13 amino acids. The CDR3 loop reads CARGIQGNYGYTF. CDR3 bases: TGTGCCAGAGGGATTCAGGGTAACTATGGCTACACCTTC.

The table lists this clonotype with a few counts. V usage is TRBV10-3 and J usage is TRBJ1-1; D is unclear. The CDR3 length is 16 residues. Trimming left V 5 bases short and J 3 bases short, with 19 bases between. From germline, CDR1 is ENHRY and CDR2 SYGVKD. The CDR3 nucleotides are TGTGCCATCAGTCCTAGGGTGGGCGCCAAAGACACTGAAGCTTTCTTT. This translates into CAISPRVGAKDTEAFF.

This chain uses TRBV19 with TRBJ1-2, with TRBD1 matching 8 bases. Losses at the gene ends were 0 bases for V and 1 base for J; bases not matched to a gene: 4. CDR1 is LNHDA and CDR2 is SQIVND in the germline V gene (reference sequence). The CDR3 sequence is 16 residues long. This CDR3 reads CASSIEDRDFNYGYTF. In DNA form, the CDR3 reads TGTGCCAGTAGTATAGAGGACAGGGACTTTAACTATGGCTACACCTTC.

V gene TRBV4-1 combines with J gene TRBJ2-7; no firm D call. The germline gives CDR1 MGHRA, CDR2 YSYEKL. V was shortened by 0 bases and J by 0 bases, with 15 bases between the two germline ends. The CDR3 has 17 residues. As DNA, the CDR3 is TGCGCCAGCAGCCAAGAGATAGTCCCCCTGAGCTCCTACGAGCAGTACTTC. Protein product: CASSQEIVPLSSYEQYF.

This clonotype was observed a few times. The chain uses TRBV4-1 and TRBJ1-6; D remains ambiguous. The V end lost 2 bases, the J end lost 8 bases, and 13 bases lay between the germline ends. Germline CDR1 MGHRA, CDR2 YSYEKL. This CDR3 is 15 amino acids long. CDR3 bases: TGCGCCAGCAGCCAAAGCAGGATCATTGATTCACCCCTCCACTTT. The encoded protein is CASSQSRIIDSPLHF.

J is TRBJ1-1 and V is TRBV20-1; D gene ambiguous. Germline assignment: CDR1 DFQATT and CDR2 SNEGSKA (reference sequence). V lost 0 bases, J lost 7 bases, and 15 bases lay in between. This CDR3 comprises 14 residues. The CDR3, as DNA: TGCAGTGCTAGAGATCCCCCCCAACAGTTTGAAGCTTTCTTT. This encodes CSARDPPQQFEAFF.

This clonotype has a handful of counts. The CDR3 region is CASSRSSGQGKDGYTF. Written as DNA, the CDR3 is TGTGCCAGCAGTCGATCGTCAGGACAGGGGAAGGATGGCTACACCTTC. The rearrangement joins TRBV6-1 to TRBJ1-2; TRBD1 aligns across 9 bases. V shed 5 bases, J shed 6 bases, and the junction held 13 bases outside the gene matches. This CDR3 is built from 16 residues. Germline V gene data show CDR1 as MNHNS and CDR2 as SASEGT.

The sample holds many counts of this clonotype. The CDR3 DNA is TGCAGCGTTAATTGGGGGCTGAGCCACGAGCAGTACTTC. It encodes CSVNWGLSHEQYF. V gene TRBV29-1 combines with J gene TRBJ2-7; D is perhaps TRBD1 (6 bases). From germline, CDR1 is SQVTM and CDR2 ANQGSEA. The length of the CDR3 is 13 residues. V gave up 5 bases and J gave up 5 bases, with 16 bases separating them.

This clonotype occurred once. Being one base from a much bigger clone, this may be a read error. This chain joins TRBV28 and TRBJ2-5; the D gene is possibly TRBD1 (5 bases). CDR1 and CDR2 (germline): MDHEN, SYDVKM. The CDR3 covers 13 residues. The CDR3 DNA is TGTGCCAGCAGCAAGGGGCCTAAAGAGACCCGGTACTTC. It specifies CASSKGPKETRYF.

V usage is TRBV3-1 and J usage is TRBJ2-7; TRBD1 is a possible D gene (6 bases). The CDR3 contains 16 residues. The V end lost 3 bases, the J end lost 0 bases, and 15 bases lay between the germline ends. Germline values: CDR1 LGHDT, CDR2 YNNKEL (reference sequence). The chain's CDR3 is CASSHPLGGVSYEQYF. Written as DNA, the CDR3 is TGTGCCAGCAGCCATCCCCTAGGGGGTGTCTCCTACGAGCAGTACTTC.

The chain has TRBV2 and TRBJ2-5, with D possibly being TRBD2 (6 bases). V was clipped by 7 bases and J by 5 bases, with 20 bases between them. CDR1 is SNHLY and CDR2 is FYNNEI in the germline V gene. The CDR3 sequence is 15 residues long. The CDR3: CASIVDGTPTETQYF. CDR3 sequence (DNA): TGTGCCAGCATCGTTGATGGGACTCCGACGGAGACCCAGTACTTC.

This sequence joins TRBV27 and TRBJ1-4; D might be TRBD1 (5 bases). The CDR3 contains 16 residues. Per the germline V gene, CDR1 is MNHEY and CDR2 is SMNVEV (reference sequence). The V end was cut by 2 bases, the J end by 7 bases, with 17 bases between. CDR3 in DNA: TGTGCCAGCAGTTTAGCTCCGCAGGACGGGGGTGAAAAACTGTTTTTT. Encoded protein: CASSLAPQDGGEKLFF.

The CDR3 nucleotides read TGTGCCAGCTCACCACTGGGACAGACTAATGAAAAACTGTTTTTT. Residues: CASSPLGQTNEKLFF. The V call is TRBV18, the J call TRBJ1-4; 7 nucleotides match TRBD1. The CDR3 contains 15 residues. Trimming cost V 1 base and J 2 bases; bases outside gene matches: 1. CDR1 is KGHSH, CDR2 LQKENI, per germline.

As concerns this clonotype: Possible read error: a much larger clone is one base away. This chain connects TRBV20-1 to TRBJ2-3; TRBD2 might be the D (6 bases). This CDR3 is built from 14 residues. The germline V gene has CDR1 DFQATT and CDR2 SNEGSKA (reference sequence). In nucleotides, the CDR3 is TGCAGTGCTAGATCGGGGGACTCCACAGATGCGCAGTATTTT. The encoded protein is CSARSGDSTDAQYF.

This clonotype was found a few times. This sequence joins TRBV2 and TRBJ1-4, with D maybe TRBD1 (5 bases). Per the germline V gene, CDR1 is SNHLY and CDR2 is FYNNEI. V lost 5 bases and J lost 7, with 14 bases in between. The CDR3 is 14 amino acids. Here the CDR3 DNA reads TGTGCCAGCAGTTCACTGGCAGGGCTTGAAAAACTGTTTTTT. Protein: CASSSLAGLEKLFF.

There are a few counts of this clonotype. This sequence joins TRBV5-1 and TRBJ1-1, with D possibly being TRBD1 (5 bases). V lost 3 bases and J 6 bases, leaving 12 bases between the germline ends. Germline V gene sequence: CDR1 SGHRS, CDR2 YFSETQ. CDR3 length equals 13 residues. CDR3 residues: CASSSSGGSEAFF. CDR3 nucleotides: TGCGCCAGCAGCTCGTCGGGGGGTTCTGAAGCTTTCTTT.

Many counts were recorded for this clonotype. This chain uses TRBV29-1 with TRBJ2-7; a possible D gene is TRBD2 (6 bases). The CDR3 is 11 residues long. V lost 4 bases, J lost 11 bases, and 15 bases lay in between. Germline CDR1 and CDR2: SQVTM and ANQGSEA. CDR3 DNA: TGCAGCGTTGTCGGGGGTTCGGAGAAGTACTTC. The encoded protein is CSVVGGSEKYF.

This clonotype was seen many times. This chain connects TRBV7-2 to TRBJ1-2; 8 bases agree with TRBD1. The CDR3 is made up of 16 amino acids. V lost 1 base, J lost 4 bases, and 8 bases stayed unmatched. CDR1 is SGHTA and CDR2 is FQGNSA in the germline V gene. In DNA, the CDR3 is TGTGCCAGCAGCTTAGGGGTTAGACAGGGGATCTATGGCTACACCTTC. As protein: CASSLGVRQGIYGYTF.

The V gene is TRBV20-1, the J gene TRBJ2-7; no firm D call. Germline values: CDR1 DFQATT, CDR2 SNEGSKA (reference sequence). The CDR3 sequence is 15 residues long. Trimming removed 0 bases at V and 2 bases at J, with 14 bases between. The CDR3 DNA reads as TGCAGTGCTAGAGATCATACGACCAGCCCCTACGAGCAGTACTTC. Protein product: CSARDHTTSPYEQYF.

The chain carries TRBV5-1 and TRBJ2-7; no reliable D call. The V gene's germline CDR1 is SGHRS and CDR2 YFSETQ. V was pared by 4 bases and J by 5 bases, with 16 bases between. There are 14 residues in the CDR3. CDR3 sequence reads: CASSIGPGSDEQYF. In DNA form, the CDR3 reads TGCGCCAGCAGCATCGGGCCCGGTTCGGACGAGCAGTACTTC.

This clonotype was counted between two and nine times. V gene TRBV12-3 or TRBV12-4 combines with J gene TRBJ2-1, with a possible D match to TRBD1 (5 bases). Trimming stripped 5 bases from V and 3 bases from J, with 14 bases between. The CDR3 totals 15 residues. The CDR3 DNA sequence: TGTGCCAGCAGTCGTAGGGGAAACCACTACAATGAGCAGTTCTTC. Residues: CASSRRGNHYNEQFF.

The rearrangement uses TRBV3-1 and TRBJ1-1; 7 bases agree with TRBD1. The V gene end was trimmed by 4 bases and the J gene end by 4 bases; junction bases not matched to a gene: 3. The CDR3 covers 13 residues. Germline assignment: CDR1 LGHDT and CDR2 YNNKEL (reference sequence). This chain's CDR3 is CASSPQGITEAFF. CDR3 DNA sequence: TGTGCCAGCAGCCCACAGGGGATCACTGAAGCTTTCTTT.

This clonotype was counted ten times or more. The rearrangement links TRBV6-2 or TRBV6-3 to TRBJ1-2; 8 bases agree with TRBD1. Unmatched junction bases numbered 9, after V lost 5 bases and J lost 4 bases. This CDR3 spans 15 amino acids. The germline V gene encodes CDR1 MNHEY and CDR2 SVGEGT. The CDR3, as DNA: TGTGCCAGCAGTGCCGCCGGGACAGGCCTCTATGGCTACACCTTC. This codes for CASSAAGTGLYGYTF.

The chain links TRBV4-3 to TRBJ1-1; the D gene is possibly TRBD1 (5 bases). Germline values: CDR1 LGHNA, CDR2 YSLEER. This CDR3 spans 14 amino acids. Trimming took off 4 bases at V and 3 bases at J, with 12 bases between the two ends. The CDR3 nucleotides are TGCGCCAGCAGCCGCAGGGACGCGGACACTGAAGCTTTCTTT. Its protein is CASSRRDADTEAFF.